This TCR beta chain was documented in a study of regulatory T cells in long-lasting Graves disease. Relying on iRepertoire HTBI primers and Arm-PCR of CDR3 regions, the team built TCR beta libraries. TCRdb re-derived calls from the multiplex PCR reads in MiXCR, one entry per CDR3 protein. The sample records around 500,000 distinct CDR3 sequences, about a fifth being singletons. This clonotype was counted many times. Sample time point: persistent/refractory GD, antithyroid drugs over 5 years with positive TRAb. There was RNA extracted from PBMCs, and the TCR library was made from it. This CDR3 contains 15 residues. The germline gives CDR1 SGHAT, CDR2 FQNNGV. The V segment lost 2 bases and the J segment 1 base; nucleotides outside the gene matches: 3.

This clonotype was sampled from a female donor with Graves disease. This material consisted of peripheral blood mononuclear cells (PBMCs), taken when the disease was refractory, from a patient treated with antithyroid drugs. The chain combines TRBV11-2 with TRBJ2-7; 9 bases match TRBD2. CDR3 amino acids: CASSLLLAGSYEQYF. The CDR3 DNA reads TGTGCCAGCAGCTTACTCCTAGCGGGGTCCTACGAGCAGTACTTC. Complete variable domain (other parts from reference TRBV11-2 and TRBJ2-7): EAGVAQSPRYKIIEKRQSVAFWCNPISGHATLYWYQQILGQGPKLLIQFQNNGVVDDSQLPKDRFSAERLKGVDSTLKIQPAKLEDSAVYLCASSLLLAGSYEQYFGPGTRLTVT.